This TCR beta chain was found in a study of a mutant IDH1 vaccine in newly diagnosed glioma. Time point denoted: baseline, week 1 (first vaccination visit). Treatment indicated: pre-vaccination baseline after standard-of-care therapy. The table came from immunoSEQ multiplex PCR; TCRdb's copy has only in-frame clones and leaves some out. This sample has about 98,000 clones, with around 90% found just once. The germline gives CDR1 WNHNN, CDR2 SYGVQD (reference sequence). Trimming left V 0 bases short and J 6 bases short, with 10 bases between. The CDR3 totals 14 residues. The chain couples TRBV10-1 to TRBJ2-3; D is unresolved. The sequences come from PBMCs, collected from a glioma patient treated with radiotherapy, temozolomide or both. The receptor was derived from a woman aged 50 to 60 with glioma. The CDR3 nucleotides are TGCGCCAGCAGTGAGTCACCGACTGGGGATACGCAGTATTTT. It translates to CASSESPTGDTQYF.